This TCR beta chain was identified during a study of blood T cell repertoires in COVID-19. Study background: Nucleic acid was either cDNA or gDNA, and it came from T cells, B-cell-depleted T cells, or PBMCs.

The CDR3 has 11 amino acids. V was pared by 6 bases and J by 7 bases, with 10 bases between. Those who participated ranged in age from about 18 to 89 years and resided in roughly 26 US areas. Contact with a PCR-confirmed or clinician-diagnosed COVID-19 case occurred within 2 weeks of entry. The authors' processing: By means of reference gene primer amplification, nucleated cell counts were estimated. This table comes from immunoSEQ multiplex PCR, and its TCRdb copy is limited to in-frame clones, with some not included. V, J and clone size are those of that table, while D and trimming were read from the DNA. The sample lists about 280,000 clones, roughly 80% occurring once.

The V gene is TRBV12-3 or TRBV12-4, the J gene TRBJ2-7; a possible D gene is TRBD2 (5 bases). Sequenced: PBMCs or T cells enriched from blood (not recorded which). This receptor was obtained from a man aged 35-49 years who had been exposed to COVID-19. In nucleotides, the CDR3 is TGTGCCAGCAGATACCGGGGAGAGCAGTACTTC. It yields the protein CASRYRGEQYF.